These 11 T cell receptor beta chains share one sample of origin, sequenced in a study of persistence of HIV-infected CD4 T cells. An overlapping HIV-1 Gag peptide pool stimulated these cells at approximately 0.91 ug/peptide/mL. Sorting of responding CD4+ T cells relied on upregulated CD40 ligand together with CD69. The libraries were made with immunoSEQ version 4 in survey mode. Some clones are missing from TCRdb's copy, which holds only in-frame ones; the method was immunoSEQ multiplex PCR. The sample has about 25,000 clones, around two thirds seen once. These receptors' antigens are unknown. Sequences were derived from CD4+ T cells sorted from PBMCs after approximately 19-hour stimulation, sampled from a patient who received antiretroviral therapy. These receptors originate from an adult man with HIV who was CMV-seropositive.

The CDR3 here is CASSLYPNTAFF. The CDR3 nucleotides read TGTGCCAGCAGTTTATACCCGAACACCGCTTTCTTT. This chain links TRBV28 with TRBJ1-1; D ambiguous. Germline V gene sequence: CDR1 MDHEN, CDR2 SYDVKM. The CDR3 totals 12 residues. V dropped 1 base and J dropped 11 bases, with 11 bases sitting between them.

This clone was seen a few times. This rearrangement joins TRBV4-1 to TRBJ2-1, with 13 bases lining up with TRBD2. V shed 4 bases and J 4 bases; nucleotides not matched to a gene: 7. This CDR3 comprises 17 residues. From germline, CDR1 is MGHRA and CDR2 YSYEKL. CDR3 region: CASSPNRLAGGYNEQFF. DNA for the CDR3: TGCGCCAGCAGCCCAAATAGACTAGCGGGGGGATACAATGAGCAGTTCTTC.

In nucleotides, the CDR3 is TGTGCCAGCAGTCTCAGACAGGCTCTCGGCTACACCTTC. This codes for CASSLRQALGYTF. The rearrangement links TRBV3-1 (or the pseudogene TRBV3-2) to TRBJ1-2; possible D gene TRBD1, 6 bases. From germline, CDR1 is LGHDT and CDR2 YNNKEL (reference sequence). Deletions cut 6 bases from V and 8 bases from J, with 16 bases between. This CDR3 is 13 amino acids long.

The genes are TRBV10-2 and TRBJ2-1; TRBD2 matches 10 bases. This CDR3 is 14 amino acids long. From germline, CDR1 is WSHSY and CDR2 SAAADI. Germline trimming cut 5 bases from V and 4 bases from J; bases unmatched to any gene: 2. The CDR3 DNA reads as TGCGCCAGCAGTCGGACTAGCGGTTACAATGAGCAGTTCTTC. This gives the protein CASSRTSGYNEQFF.

The chain joins TRBV27 to TRBJ2-6; 8 positions match TRBD1. The length of the CDR3 is 17 residues. In germline, CDR1 is MNHEY, CDR2 SMNVEV (reference sequence). V gave up 5 bases and J gave up 0 bases; unmatched junction bases: 6. The DNA for the CDR3 is TGTGCCAGCAGTCGCCGGGACAGGAGCTCTGGGGCCAACGTCCTGACTTTC. Protein product: CASSRRDRSSGANVLTF. Looking up the rest from reference TRBV27 and TRBJ2-6 gives the full variable domain: EAQVTQNPRYLITVTGKKLTVTCSQNMNHEYMSWYRQDPGLGLRQIYYSMNVEVTDKGDVPEGYKVSRKEKRNFPLILESPSPNQTSLYFCASSRRDRSSGANVLTFGAGSRLTVL.

This chain joins TRBV9 and TRBJ1-1, with a tentative D call TRBD1 (5 bases). Per germline, CDR1 SGDLS and CDR2 YYNGEE. V lost 3 bases to trimming and J lost 2 bases, with 8 bases between them. The CDR3 contains 13 residues. CDR3 sequence reads: CASSEGRNTEAFF. The CDR3, as DNA: TGTGCCAGCAGCGAGGGGAGAAACACTGAAGCTTTCTTT.

The chain carries TRBV6-5 and TRBJ2-7; 8 positions agree with TRBD1. CDR3 length: 15 amino acids. Trimming removed 5 bases from V and 5 bases from J; junction bases left unmatched: 11. Germline V gives CDR1 MNHEY, CDR2 SVGAGI. CDR3 in DNA: TGTGCCAGCAGTAAAAAACCGACAGGGGATGACGAGCAGTACTTC. This encodes CASSKKPTGDDEQYF.

CDR3 in DNA: TGTGCCACCAGTGACCCTCGGACAGGGGGTAGTCAGCCCCAGCATTTT. Protein product: CATSDPRTGGSQPQHF. This sequence joins TRBV24-1 and TRBJ1-5; TRBD1 aligns across 10 bases. The CDR3 totals 16 residues. From germline, CDR1 is KGHDR and CDR2 SFDVKD. The V gene end was trimmed by 4 bases and the J gene end by 6 bases; junction bases not matched to a gene: 8.

J is TRBJ2-1 and V is TRBV19, with 7 positions matching TRBD1. The germline V gene encodes CDR1 LNHDA and CDR2 SQIVND (reference sequence). V trimming: 4 bases; J trimming: 7 bases; junction bases outside the gene matches: 10. There are 15 residues in the CDR3. CDR3 sequence reads: CASSKDRAPHNEQFF. Written as DNA, the CDR3 is TGTGCCAGTAGTAAAGACAGGGCCCCCCATAATGAGCAGTTCTTC.

V usage is TRBV3-1 (or the pseudogene TRBV3-2) and J usage is TRBJ1-4, with 7 positions matching TRBD1. The CDR3 extends over 19 amino acids. Germline trimming cut 0 bases from V and 1 base from J; bases unmatched to any gene: 11. Looked up from germline, CDR1 is LGHDT and CDR2 is YNNKEL (reference sequence). The CDR3 nucleotides are TGTGCCAGCAGCCAAGAACTTGCGACAGGGCGTAGAACTAATGAAAAACTGTTTTTT. Translated: CASSQELATGRRTNEKLFF.

The chain has TRBV7-2 and TRBJ2-1, with D maybe TRBD2 (5 bases). Per germline, CDR1 SGHTA and CDR2 FQGNSA. The V and J ends lost 1 base and 3 bases respectively, with 10 bases between them. The CDR3 sequence is 15 residues long. CDR3 in amino acids: CASSLGAGFYNEQFF. The CDR3 coding sequence is TGTGCCAGCAGCTTAGGGGCGGGCTTCTACAATGAGCAGTTCTTC.